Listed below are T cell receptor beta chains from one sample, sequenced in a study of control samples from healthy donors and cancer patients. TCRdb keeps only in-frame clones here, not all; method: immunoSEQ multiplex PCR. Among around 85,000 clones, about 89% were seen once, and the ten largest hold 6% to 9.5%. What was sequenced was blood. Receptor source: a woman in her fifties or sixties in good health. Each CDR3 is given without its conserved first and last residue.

CDR3: ASSERDYEQY
V: TRBV2
length: 10

CDR3: ASSEQGANYGYT
V: TRBV6-1
length: 12

CDR3: ASSLRQGNYGYT
V: TRBV11-2
length: 12

CDR3: ASSLDSEYEQY
V: TRBV11-3
length: 11

CDR3: SVDDRRNTEAF
V: TRBV29-1
length: 11

CDR3: ASSLGTGGNQPQH
V: TRBV5-1
length: 13

CDR3: ASSGGAGTNYGYT
V: TRBV5-1
length: 13

CDR3: ASSYVRTSGGETQY
V: TRBV6-2/TRBV6-3
length: 14

CDR3: SVERYEQY
V: TRBV29-1
length: 8

CDR3: ASSQTWLRPQH
V: TRBV12-3/TRBV12-4
length: 11

CDR3: ATARQGSSYEQY
V: TRBV2
length: 12

CDR3: ASSPGRLRTGELF
V: TRBV4-3
length: 13

CDR3: AWERAGTDTQY
V: TRBV30
length: 11

CDR3: ASSLSKIQETQY
V: TRBV5-1
length: 12

CDR3: ASSSLRAGLGYT
V: TRBV11-2
length: 12

CDR3: ASSSSGEQY
V: TRBV28
length: 9

CDR3: ASSYKYSNQPQH
V: TRBV6-5
length: 12

CDR3: ATSGAVAGSTDTQY
V: TRBV24-1
length: 14

CDR3: ASSAGGLNTEAF
V: TRBV28
length: 12

CDR3: AWGGGPGEQF
V: TRBV30
length: 10

CDR3: ASTHYLANYGYT
V: TRBV28
length: 12

CDR3: ASSEVWATNEKLF
V: TRBV6-1
length: 13

CDR3: ASSAYTGGNTEAF
V: TRBV5-1
length: 13

CDR3: ASSEQGSGVEQY
V: TRBV5-1
length: 12

CDR3: ASSLGPPGGASYGYT
V: TRBV7-2
length: 15

CDR3: ASSLSYSGANVLT
V: TRBV7-9
length: 13

CDR3: ASSLTENEQF
V: TRBV5-1
length: 10

CDR3: ASRNLGQGQLGYT
V: TRBV19
length: 13

CDR3: ASSDQGQGMDEQY
V: TRBV19
length: 13

CDR3: ASSFHQNHQETQY
V: TRBV5-8
length: 13

CDR3: ASSLQAGNTEAF
V: TRBV7-9
length: 12

CDR3: ASSHQRGADTQY
V: TRBV5-4
length: 12

CDR3: ATTPQGAGTEAF
V: TRBV10-3
length: 12

CDR3: ASSPDGTYDRRQF
V: TRBV19
length: 13

CDR3: ASSPAGVGAKNIQY
V: TRBV28
length: 14

CDR3: ASSFIAVSGEQY
V: TRBV11-2
length: 12

CDR3: ASSSAFYEQY
V: TRBV19
length: 10

CDR3: ASSQPGETGANVLT
V: TRBV28
length: 14

CDR3: ASRGGGSDGYT
V: TRBV6-5
length: 11

CDR3: ASSPWGSGELF
V: TRBV6-2/TRBV6-3
length: 11

CDR3: ASSLHGVGNTIY
V: TRBV27
length: 12

CDR3: ASSPNNEKLF
V: TRBV18
length: 10

CDR3: ASSSPTRDTHPGDTEAF
V: TRBV19
length: 17